Sequencing of this T cell receptor beta chain was carried out in a study of T-cell reconstitution after alpha-beta-depleted transplantation in children. Unique molecular identifiers were used to barcode this TCRbeta library. TCRdb itself ran the PCR reads through MiXCR, one entry per CDR3 protein. The sample shows roughly 590,000 distinct CDR3 sequences, about 15% of them seen only once. The origin of this receptor is a human donor who donated a stem cell graft to a child with acute myeloid leukemia. Here the sequenced sample was PBMCs from the stem cell graft donor, taken from the stem cell graft.

The CDR3 nucleotides read TGCAGTGCTAATGTCCTCACTAGCGGCTCCACAGATACGCAGTATTTT. This translates into CSANVLTSGSTDTQYF. The chain couples TRBV20-1 to TRBJ2-3; 8 bases align to TRBD2. With V trimmed by 4 bases and J by 2 bases, 11 bases remained unmatched. The CDR3 consists of 16 residues. Germline assignment: CDR1 DFQATT and CDR2 SNEGSKA (reference sequence).